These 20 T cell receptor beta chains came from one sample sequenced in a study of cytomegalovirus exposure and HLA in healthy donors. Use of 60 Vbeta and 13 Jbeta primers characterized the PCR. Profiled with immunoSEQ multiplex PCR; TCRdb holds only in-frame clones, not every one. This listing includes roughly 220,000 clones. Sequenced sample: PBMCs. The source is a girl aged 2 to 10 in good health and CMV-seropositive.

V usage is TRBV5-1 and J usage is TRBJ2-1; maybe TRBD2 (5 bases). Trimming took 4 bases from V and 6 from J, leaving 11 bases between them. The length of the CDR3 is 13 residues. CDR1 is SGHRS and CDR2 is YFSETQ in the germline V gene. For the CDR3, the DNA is TGCGCCAGCAGCCACCTAGCTTCCAATGAGCAGTTCTTC. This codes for CASSHLASNEQFF.

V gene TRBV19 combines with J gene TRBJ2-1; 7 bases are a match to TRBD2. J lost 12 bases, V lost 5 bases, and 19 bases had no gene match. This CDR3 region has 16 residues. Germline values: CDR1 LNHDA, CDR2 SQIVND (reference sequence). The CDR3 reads CASSALNREAGMGQFF. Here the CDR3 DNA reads TGTGCCAGTAGTGCCCTAAACCGGGAGGCCGGGATGGGGCAGTTCTTC.

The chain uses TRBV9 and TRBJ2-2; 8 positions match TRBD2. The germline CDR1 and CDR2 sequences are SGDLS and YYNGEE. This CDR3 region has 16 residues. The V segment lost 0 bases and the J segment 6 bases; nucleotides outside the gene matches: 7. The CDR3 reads CASSVASGGRAGELFF. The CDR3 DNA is TGTGCCAGCAGCGTAGCTTCGGGGGGGCGGGCCGGGGAGCTGTTTTTT.

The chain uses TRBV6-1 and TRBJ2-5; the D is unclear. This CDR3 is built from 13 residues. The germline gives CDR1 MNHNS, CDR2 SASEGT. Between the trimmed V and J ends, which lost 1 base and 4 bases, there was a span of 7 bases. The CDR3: CASSEGPVETQYF. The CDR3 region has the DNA TGTGCCAGCAGTGAAGGTCCAGTAGAGACCCAGTACTTC.

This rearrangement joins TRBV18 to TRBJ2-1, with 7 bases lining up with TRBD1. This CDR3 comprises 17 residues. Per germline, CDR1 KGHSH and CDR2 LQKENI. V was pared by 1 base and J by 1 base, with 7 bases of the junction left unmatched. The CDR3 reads CASSPRDSSPSYNEQFF. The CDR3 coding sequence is TGTGCCAGCTCACCACGGGACAGTAGCCCATCCTACAATGAGCAGTTCTTC.

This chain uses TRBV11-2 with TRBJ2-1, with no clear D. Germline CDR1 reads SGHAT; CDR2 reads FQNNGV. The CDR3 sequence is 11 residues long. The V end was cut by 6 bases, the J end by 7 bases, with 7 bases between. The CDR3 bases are TGTGCCAGCAGTTTCAGAAATGAGCAGTTCTTC. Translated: CASSFRNEQFF.

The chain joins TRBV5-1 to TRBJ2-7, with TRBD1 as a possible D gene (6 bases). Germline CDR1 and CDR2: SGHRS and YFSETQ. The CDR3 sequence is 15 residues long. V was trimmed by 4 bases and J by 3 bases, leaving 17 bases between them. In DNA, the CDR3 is TGCGCCAGCAGCCCGGCCCCCAGGGGAGTCTACGAGCAGTACTTC. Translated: CASSPAPRGVYEQYF.

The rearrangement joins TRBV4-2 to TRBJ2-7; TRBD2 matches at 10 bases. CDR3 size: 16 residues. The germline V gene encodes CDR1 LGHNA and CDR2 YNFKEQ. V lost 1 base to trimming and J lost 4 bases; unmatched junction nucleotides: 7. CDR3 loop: CASSQVPASGSYEQYF. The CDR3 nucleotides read TGTGCCAGCAGCCAAGTTCCCGCTAGCGGGAGTTACGAGCAGTACTTC.

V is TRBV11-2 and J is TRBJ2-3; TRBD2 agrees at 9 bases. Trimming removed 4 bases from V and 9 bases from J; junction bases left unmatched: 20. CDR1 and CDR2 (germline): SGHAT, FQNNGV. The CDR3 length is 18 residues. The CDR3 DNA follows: TGTGCCAGCAGCTCTGTGGGGTCGGCGGGAGGGGGGGAGCGAACGCAGTATTTT. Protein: CASSSVGSAGGGERTQYF.

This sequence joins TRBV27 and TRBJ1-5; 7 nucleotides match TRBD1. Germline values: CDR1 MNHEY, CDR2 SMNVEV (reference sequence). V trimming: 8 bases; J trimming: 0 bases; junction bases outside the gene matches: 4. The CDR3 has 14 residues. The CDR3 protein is CASRDSLSNQPQHF. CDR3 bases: TGTGCCAGCCGGGACAGCCTTAGCAATCAGCCCCAGCATTTT.

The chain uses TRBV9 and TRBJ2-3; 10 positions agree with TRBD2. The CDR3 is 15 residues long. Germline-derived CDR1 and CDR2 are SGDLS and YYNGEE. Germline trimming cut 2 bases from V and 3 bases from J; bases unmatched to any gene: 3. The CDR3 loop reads CASSVSGRGTDTQYF. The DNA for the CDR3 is TGTGCCAGCAGCGTCAGCGGGAGGGGGACAGATACGCAGTATTTT.

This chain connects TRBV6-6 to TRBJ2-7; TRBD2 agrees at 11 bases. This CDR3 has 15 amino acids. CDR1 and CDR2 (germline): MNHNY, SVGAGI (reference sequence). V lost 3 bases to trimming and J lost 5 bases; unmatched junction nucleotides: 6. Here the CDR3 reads CASSYQGLAVNEQYF. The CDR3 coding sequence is TGTGCCAGCAGTTATCAGGGACTAGCGGTTAACGAGCAGTACTTC.

CDR3 sequence (DNA): TGTGCCAGCAGCCAAGCGGGGACTAGCGGGAGTTCCTACAATGAGCAGTTCTTC. It translates to CASSQAGTSGSSYNEQFF. The chain has TRBV4-2 and TRBJ2-1, with 14 positions matching TRBD2. Trimming cost V 1 base and J 1 base; bases outside gene matches: 3. This CDR3 region has 18 residues. Germline V CDR1 and CDR2: LGHNA, YNFKEQ.

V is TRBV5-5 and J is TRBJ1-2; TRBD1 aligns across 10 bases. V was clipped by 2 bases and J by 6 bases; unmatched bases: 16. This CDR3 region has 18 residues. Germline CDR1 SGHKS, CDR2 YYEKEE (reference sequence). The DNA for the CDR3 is TGTGCCAGCAGCTTAGTGGGACTCCCCGGGACAGGGGTCAATGGCTACACCTTC. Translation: CASSLVGLPGTGVNGYTF.

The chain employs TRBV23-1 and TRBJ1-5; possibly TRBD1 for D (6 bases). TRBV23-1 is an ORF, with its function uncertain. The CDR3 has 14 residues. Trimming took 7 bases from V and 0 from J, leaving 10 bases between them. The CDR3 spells CASIPGHSNQPQHF. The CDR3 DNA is TGCGCCAGCATTCCGGGACATAGCAATCAGCCCCAGCATTTT.

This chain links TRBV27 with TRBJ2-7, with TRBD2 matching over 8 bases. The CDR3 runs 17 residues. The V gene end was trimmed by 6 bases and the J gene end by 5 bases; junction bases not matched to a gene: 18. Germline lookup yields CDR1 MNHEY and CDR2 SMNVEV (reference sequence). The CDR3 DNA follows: TGTGCCAGCAGCCCCCTGACGGGACTAGAGACAGGCGACGAGCAGTACTTC. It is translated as CASSPLTGLETGDEQYF.

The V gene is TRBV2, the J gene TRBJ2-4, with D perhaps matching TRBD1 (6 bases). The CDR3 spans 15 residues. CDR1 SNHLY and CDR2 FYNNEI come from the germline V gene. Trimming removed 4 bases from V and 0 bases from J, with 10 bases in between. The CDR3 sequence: CASSGEQGAKNIQYF. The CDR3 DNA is TGTGCCAGCAGTGGCGAACAGGGAGCCAAAAACATTCAGTACTTC.

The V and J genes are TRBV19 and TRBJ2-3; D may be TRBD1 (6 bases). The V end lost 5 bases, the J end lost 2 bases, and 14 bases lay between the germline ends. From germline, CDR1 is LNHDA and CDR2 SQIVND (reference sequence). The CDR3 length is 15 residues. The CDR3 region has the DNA TGTGCCAGTAGTTCGCAGCAGGGGACCACAGATACGCAGTATTTT. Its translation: CASSSQQGTTDTQYF.

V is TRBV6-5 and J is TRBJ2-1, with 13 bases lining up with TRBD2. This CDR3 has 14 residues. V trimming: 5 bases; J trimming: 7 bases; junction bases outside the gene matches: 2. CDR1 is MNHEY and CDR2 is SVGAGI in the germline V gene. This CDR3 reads CASSPTSGRNEQFF. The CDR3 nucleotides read TGTGCCAGCAGTCCGACTAGCGGGAGGAATGAGCAGTTCTTC.

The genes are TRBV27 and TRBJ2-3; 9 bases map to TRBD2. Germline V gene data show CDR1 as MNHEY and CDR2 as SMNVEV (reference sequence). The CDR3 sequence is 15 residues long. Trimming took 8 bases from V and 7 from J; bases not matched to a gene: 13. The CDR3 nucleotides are TGTGCCAGCGGTAATAGCGGGAGAATTAGAAATACGCAGTATTTT. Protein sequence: CASGNSGRIRNTQYF.